The clone carrying this TCR beta chain came up once. TCRdb independently ran MiXCR on the RT-PCR reads; one entry per CDR3 protein. The data contain 190,000 or so distinct CDR3 sequences, about 37% of them singletons. The data originate from a study of patients and donors after allogeneic stem cell transplantation. V was pared by 3 bases and J by 2 bases, with 5 bases of the junction left unmatched. The CDR3 contains 15 residues. Germline lookup yields CDR1 DFQATT and CDR2 SNEGSKA (reference sequence). The sequence was collected from a human donor who was either an allogeneic HSCT recipient or a stem cell or donor lymphocyte infusion donor (not recorded which). It is not recorded whose cells these are; they may come from a transplant donor. The sequenced sample consisted of blood, either unsorted or a sorted T cell fraction (not recorded which). The V gene is TRBV20-1, the J gene TRBJ2-1, with TRBD2 identical over 9 bases. The CDR3, as DNA: TGCAGTGCTAGCCGCGGCGGGGGGGCCTACAATGAGCAGTTCTTC. Its translation is CSASRGGGAYNEQFF.